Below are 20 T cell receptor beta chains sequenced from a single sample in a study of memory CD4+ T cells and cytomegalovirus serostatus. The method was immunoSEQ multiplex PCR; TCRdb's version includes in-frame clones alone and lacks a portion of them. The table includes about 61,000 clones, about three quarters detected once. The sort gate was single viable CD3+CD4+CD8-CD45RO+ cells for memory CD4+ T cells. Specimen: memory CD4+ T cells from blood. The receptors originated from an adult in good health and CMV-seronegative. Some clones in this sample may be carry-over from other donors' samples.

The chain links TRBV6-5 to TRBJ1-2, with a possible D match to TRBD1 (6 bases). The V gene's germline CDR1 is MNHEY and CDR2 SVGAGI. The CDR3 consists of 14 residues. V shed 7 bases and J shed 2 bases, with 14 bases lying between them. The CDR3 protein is CASTPFGQNYGYTF. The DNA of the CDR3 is TGTGCCAGCACCCCATTCGGACAGAACTATGGCTACACCTTC.

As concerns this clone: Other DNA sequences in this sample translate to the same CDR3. Here the CDR3 reads CAWSVPRATDTQYF. In DNA form, the CDR3 reads TGTGCCTGGAGTGTTCCGAGGGCCACAGATACGCAGTATTTT. The chain carries TRBV30 and TRBJ2-3; perhaps TRBD2 as D (5 bases). The CDR3 is 14 amino acids. Germline loops: CDR1 GTSNPN, CDR2 SVGIG (reference sequence). The ends were cut back, 0 bases at V and 2 bases at J, with 9 bases in the middle.

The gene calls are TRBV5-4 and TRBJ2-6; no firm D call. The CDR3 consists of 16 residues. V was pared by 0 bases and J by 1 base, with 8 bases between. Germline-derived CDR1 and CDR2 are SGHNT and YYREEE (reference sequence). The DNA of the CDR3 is TGTGCCAGCAGCTTGGCCGGTTGGTCTGGGGCCAACGTCCTGACTTTC. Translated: CASSLAGWSGANVLTF.

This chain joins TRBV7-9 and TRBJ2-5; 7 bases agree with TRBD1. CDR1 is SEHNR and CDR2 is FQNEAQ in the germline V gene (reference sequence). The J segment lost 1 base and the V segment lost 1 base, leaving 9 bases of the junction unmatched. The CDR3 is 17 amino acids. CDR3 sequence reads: CASSLGWGTGVQETQYF. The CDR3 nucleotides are TGTGCCAGCAGCTTAGGTTGGGGTACAGGGGTCCAAGAGACCCAGTACTTC.

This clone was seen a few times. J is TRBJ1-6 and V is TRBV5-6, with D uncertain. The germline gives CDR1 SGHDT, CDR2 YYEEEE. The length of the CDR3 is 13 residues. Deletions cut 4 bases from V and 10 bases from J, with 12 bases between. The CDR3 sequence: CASSPGEQSPLHF. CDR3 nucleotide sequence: TGTGCCAGCAGCCCGGGTGAACAGTCACCCCTCCACTTT.

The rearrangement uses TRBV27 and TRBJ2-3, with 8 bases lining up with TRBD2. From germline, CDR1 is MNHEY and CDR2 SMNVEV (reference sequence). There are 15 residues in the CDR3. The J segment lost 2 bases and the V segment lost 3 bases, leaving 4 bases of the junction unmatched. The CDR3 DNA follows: TGTGCCAGCAGTTTCGTGCGGGGGGACACAGATACGCAGTATTTT. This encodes CASSFVRGDTDTQYF.

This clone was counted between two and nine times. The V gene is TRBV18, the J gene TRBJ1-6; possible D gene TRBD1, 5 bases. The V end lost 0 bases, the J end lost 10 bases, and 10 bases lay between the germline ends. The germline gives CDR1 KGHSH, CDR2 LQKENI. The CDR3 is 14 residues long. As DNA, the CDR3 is TGTGCCAGCTCACCACCGAGGGGCGGCTCACCCCTCCACTTT. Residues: CASSPPRGGSPLHF.

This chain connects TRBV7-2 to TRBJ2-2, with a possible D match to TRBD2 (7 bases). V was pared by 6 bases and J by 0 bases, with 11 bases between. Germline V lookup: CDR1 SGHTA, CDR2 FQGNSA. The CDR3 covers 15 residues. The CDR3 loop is CASRGGVTNTGELFF. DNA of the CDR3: TGTGCCAGCAGAGGGGGGGTCACGAACACCGGGGAGCTGTTTTTT.

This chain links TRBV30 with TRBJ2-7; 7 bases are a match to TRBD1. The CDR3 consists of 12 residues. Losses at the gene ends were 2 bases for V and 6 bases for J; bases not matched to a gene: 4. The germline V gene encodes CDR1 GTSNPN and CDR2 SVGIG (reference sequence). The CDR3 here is CAWSLGQAEQYF. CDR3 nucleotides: TGTGCCTGGAGTCTCGGACAGGCCGAGCAGTACTTC.

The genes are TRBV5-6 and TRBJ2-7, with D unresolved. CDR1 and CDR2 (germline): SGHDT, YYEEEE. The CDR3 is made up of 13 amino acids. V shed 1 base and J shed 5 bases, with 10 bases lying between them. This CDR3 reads CASSLQQFHEQYF. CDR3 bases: TGTGCCAGCAGCTTGCAACAGTTCCACGAGCAGTACTTC.

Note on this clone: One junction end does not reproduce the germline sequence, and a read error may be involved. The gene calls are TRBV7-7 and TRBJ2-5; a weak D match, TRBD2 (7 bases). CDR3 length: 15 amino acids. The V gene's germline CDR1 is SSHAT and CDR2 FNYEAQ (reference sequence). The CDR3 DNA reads TGTGCTAGCAGCTTAGGGGGAGGGGGCCAAGAGACCCAGTACTTC. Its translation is CASSLGGGGQETQYF. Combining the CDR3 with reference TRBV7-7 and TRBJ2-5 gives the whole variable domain GAGVSQSPRYKVTKRGQDVTLRCDPISSHATLYWYQQALGQGPEFLTYFNYEAQPDKSGLPSDRFSAERPEGSISTLTIQRTEQRDSAMYRCASSLGGGGQETQYFGPGTRLLVL.

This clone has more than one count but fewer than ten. The CDR3 sequence is CASSESGTGEQYF. The CDR3 DNA sequence: TGCGCCAGCAGTGAGTCCGGGACGGGCGAGCAGTACTTC. This chain joins TRBV10-1 and TRBJ2-7, with D perhaps given as TRBD1 or TRBD2 (5 bases each). Looked up from germline, CDR1 is WNHNN and CDR2 is SYGVQD (reference sequence). This CDR3 has 13 amino acids. Trimming shortened V by 0 bases and J by 6 bases, and 9 bases separated the two germline ends.

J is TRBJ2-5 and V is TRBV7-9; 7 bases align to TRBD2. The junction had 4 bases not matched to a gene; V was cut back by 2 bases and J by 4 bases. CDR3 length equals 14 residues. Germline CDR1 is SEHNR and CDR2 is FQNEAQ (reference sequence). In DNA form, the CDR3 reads TGTGCCAGCAGCTTAATGGGCGGGGGAGAGACCCAGTACTTC. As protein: CASSLMGGGETQYF.

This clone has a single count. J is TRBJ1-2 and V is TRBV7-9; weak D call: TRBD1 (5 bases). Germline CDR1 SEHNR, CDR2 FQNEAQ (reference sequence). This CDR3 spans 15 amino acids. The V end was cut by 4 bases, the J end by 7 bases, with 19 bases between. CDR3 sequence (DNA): TGTGCCAGCAGCTCTTTTAGGGGAGCACGGGGTGGCTACACCTTC. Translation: CASSSFRGARGGYTF.

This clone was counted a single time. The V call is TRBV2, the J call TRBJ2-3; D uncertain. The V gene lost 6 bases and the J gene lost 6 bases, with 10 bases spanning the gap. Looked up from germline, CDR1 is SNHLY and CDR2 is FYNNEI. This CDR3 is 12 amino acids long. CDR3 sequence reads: CASRDIRDTQYF. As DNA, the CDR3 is TGTGCCAGCAGGGATATAAGGGATACGCAGTATTTT.

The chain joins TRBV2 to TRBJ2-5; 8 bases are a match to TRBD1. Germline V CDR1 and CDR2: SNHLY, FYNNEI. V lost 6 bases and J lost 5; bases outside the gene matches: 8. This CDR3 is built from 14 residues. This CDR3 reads CASSQDRGVETQYF. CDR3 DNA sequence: TGTGCCAGCAGCCAAGACAGGGGTGTTGAGACCCAGTACTTC.

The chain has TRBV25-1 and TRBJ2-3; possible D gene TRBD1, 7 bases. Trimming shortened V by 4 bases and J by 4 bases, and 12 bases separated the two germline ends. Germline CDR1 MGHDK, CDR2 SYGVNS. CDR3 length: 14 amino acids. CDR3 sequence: CASSATRGPDTQYF. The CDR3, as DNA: TGTGCCAGCAGTGCGACTAGGGGGCCAGATACGCAGTATTTT.

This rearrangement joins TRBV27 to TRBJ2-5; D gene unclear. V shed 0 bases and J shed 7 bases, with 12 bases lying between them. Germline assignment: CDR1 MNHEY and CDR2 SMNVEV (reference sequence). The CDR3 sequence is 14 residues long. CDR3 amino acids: CASSLSDGPWTQYF. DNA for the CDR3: TGTGCCAGCAGTTTATCGGACGGACCCTGGACCCAGTACTTC.

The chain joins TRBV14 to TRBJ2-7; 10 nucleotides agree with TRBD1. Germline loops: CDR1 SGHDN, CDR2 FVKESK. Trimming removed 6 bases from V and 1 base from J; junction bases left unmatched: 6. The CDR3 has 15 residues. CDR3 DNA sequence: TGTGCCAGCAGAACCCCGGGACAGGGGTCCTACGAGCAGTACTTC. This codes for CASRTPGQGSYEQYF.

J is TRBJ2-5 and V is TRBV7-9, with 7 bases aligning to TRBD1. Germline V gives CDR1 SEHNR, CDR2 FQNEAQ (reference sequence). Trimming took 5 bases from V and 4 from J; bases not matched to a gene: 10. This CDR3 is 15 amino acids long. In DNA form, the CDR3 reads TGTGCCAGCAGCCCACCATATCGACAGGGAGAGACCCAGTACTTC. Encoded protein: CASSPPYRQGETQYF.